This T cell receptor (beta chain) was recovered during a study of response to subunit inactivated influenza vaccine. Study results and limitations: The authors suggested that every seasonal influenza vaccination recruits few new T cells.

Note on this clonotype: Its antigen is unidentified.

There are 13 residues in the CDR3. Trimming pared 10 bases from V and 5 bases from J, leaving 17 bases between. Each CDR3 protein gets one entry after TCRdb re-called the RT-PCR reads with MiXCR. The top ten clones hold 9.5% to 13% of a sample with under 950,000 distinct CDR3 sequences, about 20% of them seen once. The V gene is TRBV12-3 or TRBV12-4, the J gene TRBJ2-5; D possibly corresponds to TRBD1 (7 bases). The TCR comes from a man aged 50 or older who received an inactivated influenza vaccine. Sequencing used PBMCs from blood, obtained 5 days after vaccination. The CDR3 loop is CAIRTRGEETQYF. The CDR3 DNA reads TGTGCCATCCGTACCAGGGGGGAGGAGACCCAGTACTTC.